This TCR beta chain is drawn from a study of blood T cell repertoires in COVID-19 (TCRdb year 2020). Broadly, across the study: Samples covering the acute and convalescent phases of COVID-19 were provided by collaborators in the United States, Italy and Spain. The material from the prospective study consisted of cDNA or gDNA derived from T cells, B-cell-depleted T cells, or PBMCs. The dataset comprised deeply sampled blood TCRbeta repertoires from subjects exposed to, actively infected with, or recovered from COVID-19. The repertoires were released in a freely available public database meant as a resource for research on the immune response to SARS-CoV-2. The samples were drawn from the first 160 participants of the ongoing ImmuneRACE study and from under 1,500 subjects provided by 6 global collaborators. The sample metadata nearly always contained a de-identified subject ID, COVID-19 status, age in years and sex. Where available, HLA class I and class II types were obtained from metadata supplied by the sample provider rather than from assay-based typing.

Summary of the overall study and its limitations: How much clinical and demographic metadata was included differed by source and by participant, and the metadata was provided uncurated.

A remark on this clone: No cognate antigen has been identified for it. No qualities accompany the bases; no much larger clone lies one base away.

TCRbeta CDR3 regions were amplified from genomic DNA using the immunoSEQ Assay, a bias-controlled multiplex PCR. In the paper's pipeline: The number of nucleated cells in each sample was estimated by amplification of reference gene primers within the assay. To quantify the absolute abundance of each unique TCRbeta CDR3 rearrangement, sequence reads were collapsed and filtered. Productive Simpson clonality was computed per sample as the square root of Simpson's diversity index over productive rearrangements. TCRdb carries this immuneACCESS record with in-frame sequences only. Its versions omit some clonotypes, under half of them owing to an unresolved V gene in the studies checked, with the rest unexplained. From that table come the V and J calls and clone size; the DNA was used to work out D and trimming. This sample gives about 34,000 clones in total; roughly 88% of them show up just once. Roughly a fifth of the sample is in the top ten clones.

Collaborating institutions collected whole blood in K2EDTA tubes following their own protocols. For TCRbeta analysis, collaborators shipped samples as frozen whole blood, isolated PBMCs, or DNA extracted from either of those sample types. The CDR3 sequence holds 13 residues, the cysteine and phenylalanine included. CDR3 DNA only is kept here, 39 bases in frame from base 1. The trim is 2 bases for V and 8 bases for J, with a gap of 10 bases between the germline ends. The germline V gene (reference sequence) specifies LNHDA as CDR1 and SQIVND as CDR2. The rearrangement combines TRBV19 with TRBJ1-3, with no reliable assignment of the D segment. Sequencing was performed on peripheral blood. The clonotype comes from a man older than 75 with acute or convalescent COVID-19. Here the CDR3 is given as CASSIKGEHTIYF. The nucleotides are TGTGCCAGTAGTATAAAGGGAGAACACACCATATATTTT. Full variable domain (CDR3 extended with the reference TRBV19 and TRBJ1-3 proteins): DGGITQSPKYLFRKEGQNVTLSCEQNLNHDAMYWYRQDPGQGLRLIYYSQIVNDFQKGDIAEGYSVSREKKESFPLTVTSAQKNPTAFYLCASSIKGEHTIYFGEGSWLTVV.